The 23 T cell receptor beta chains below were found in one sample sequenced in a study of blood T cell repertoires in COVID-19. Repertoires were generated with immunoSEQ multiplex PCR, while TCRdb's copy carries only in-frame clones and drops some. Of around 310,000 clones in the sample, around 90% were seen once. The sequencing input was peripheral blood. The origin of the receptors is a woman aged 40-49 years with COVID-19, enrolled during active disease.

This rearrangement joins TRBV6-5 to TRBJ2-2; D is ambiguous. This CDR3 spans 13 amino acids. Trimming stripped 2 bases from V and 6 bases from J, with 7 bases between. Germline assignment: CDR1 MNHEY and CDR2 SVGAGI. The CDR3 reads CASSYILSGELFF. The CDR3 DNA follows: TGTGCCAGCAGTTACATCTTATCCGGGGAGCTGTTTTTT.

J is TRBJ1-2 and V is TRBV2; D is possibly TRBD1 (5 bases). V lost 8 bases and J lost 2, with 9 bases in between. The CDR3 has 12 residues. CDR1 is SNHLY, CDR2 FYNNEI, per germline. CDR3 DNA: TGTGCCAGCGGGGCACGAAACTATGGCTACACCTTC. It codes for CASGARNYGYTF.

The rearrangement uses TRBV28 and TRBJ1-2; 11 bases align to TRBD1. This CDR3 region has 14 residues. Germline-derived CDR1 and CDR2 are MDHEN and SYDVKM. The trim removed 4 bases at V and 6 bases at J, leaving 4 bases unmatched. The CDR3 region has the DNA TGTGCCAGCAGTTGGACAGGGGGCGGGAATGGCTACACCTTC. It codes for CASSWTGGGNGYTF.

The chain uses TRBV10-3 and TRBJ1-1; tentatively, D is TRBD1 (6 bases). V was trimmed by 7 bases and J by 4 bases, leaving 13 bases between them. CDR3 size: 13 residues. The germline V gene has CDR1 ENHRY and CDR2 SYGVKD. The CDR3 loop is CAIIGAGATEAFF. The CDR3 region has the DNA TGTGCCATCATAGGAGCGGGGGCCACTGAAGCTTTCTTT.

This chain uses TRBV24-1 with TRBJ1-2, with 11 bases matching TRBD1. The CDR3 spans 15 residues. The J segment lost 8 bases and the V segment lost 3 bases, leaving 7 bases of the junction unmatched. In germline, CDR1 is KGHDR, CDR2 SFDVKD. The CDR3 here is CATSDDRDRGGGYTF. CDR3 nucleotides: TGTGCCACCAGTGATGACCGGGACAGGGGGGGAGGCTACACCTTC.

The CDR3 loop is CASSLGMGEAFF. CDR3 nucleotide sequence: TGTGCCAGCAGCTTAGGCATGGGCGAAGCTTTCTTT. The J gene is TRBJ1-1, the V gene TRBV7-8; unclear D gene. CDR1 is SGHVS, CDR2 FQNEAQ, per germline. V lost 1 base and J lost 8, with 8 bases in between. This CDR3 has 12 residues. Full variable domain (missing parts from reference TRBV7-8 and TRBJ1-1): GAGVSQSPRYKVAKRGQDVALRCDPISGHVSLFWYQQALGQGPEFLTYFQNEAQLDKSGLPSDRFFAERPEGSVSTLKIQRTQQEDSAVYLCASSLGMGEAFFGQGTRLTVV.

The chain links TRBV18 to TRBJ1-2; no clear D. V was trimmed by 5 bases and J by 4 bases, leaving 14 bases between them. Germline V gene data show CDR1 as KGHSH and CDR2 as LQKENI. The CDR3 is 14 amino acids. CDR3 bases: TGTGCCAGCTCAGCGGATCAGATTCCCTATGGCTACACCTTC. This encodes CASSADQIPYGYTF.

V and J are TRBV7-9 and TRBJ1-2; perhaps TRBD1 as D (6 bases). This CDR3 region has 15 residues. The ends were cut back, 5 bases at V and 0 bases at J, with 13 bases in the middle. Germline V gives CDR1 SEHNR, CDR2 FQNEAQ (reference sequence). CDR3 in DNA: TGTGCCAGCAGCCCAAGACAGGTTCCTAACTATGGCTACACCTTC. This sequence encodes CASSPRQVPNYGYTF.

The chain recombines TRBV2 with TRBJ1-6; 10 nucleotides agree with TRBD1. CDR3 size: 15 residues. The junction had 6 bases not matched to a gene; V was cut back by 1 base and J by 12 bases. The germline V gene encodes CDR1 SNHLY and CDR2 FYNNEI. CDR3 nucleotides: TGTGCCAGCAGTGAAGTGACAGGGGGCCGTGGACCCCTCCACTTT. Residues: CASSEVTGGRGPLHF.

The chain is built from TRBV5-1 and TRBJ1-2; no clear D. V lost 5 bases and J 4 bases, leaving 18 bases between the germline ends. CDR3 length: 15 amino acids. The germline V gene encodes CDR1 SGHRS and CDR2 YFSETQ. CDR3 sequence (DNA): TGCGCCAGCAGTCCTTTTCCAGAGACAACCTATGGCTACACCTTC. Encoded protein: CASSPFPETTYGYTF.

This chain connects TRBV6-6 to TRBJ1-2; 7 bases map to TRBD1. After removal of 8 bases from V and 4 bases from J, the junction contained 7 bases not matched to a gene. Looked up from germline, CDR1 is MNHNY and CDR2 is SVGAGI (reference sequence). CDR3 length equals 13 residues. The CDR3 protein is CASLRGQFYGYTF. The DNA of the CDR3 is TGTGCCAGCCTTCGGGGACAGTTCTATGGCTACACCTTC.

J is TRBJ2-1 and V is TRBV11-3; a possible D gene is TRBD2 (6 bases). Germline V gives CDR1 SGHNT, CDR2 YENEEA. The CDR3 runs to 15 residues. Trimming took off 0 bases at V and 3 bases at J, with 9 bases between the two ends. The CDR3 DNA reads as TGTGCCAGCAGCTTAGAGGGCGGGGTCTACAATGAGCAGTTCTTC. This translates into CASSLEGGVYNEQFF.

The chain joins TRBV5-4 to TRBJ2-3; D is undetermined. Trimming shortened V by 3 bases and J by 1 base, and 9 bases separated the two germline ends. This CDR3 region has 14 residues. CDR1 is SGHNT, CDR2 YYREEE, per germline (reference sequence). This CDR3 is CASSSRSRTDTQYF. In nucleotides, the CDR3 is TGTGCCAGCAGCTCCCGGTCCCGCACAGATACGCAGTATTTT.

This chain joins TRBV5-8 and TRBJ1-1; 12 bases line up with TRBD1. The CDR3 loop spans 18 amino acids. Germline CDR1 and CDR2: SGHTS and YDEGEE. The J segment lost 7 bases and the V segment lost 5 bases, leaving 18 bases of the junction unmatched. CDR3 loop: CASSYLPPGQGASIEAFF. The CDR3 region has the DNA TGTGCCAGCAGTTATTTACCTCCGGGACAGGGGGCGTCAATTGAAGCTTTCTTT.

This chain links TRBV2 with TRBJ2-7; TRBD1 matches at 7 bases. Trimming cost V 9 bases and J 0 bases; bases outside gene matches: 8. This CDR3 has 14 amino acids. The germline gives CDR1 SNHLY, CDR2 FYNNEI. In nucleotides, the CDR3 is TGTGCCAGTAACGGACAGGTTGCCTCCTACGAGCAGTACTTC. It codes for CASNGQVASYEQYF.

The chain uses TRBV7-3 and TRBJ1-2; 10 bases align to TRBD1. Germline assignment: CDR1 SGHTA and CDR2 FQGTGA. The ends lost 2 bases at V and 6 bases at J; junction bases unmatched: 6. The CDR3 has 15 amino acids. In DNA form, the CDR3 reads TGTGCCAGCAGCTTATTGGGGGACAGGGGCAATGGCTACACCTTC. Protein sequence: CASSLLGDRGNGYTF.

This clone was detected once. This CDR3 reads CASSPRQGLGSPLHF. CDR3 bases: TGTGCCAGCAGCCCGAGACAGGGACTAGGTTCACCCCTCCACTTT. The chain has TRBV7-2 and TRBJ1-6; the match to TRBD1 covers 7 bases. The ends lost 5 bases at V and 9 bases at J; junction bases unmatched: 10. The germline CDR1 and CDR2 sequences are SGHTA and FQGNSA. This CDR3 contains 15 residues. Using reference TRBV7-2 and TRBJ1-6 for the parts outside the CDR3, the full variable domain is GAGVSQSPSNKVTEKGKDVELRCDPISGHTALYWYRQSLGQGLEFLIYFQGNSAPDKSGLPSDRFSAERTGGSVSTLTIQRTQQEDSAVYLCASSPRQGLGSPLHFGNGTRLTVT.

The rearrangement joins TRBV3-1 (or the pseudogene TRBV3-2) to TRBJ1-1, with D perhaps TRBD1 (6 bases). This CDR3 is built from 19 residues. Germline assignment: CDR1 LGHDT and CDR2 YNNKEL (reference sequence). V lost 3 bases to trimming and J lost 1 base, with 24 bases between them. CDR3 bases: TGTGCCAGCAGCCAGTCCGTAGGGGGGGTCATCTTAGGGAACACTGAAGCTTTCTTT. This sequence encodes CASSQSVGGVILGNTEAFF.

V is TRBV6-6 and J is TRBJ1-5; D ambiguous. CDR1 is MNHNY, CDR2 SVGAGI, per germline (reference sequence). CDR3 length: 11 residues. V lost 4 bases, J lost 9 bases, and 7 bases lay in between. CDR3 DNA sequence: TGTGCCAGCAGTTCAAACACGCCCCAGCATTTT. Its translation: CASSSNTPQHF.

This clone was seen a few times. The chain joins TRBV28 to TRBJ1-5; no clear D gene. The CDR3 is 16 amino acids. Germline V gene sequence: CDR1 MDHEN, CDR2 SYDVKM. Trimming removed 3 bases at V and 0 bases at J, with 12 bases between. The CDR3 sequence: CASSFPAEYSNQPQHF. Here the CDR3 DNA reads TGTGCCAGCAGTTTCCCAGCGGAGTATAGCAATCAGCCCCAGCATTTT.

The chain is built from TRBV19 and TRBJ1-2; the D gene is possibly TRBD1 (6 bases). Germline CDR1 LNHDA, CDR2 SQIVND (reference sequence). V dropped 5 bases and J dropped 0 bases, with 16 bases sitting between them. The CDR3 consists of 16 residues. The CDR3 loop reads CASSAPGQRANYGYTF. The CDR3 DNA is TGTGCCAGTAGTGCCCCCGGACAGCGAGCTAACTATGGCTACACCTTC.

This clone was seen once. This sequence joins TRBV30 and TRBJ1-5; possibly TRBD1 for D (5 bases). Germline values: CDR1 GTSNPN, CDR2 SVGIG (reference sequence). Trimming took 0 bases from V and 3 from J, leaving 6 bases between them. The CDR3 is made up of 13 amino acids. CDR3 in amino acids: CAWSVQDNQPQHF. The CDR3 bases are TGTGCCTGGAGTGTACAGGACAATCAGCCCCAGCATTTT.

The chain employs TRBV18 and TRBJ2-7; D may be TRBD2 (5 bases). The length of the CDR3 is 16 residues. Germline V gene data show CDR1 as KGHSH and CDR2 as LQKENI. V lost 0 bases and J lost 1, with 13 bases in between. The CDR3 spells CASSPPGKVGSYEQYF. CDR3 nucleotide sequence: TGTGCCAGCTCACCACCCGGGAAGGTAGGATCCTACGAGCAGTACTTC. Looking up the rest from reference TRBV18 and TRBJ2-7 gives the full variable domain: NAGVMQNPRHLVRRRGQEARLRCSPMKGHSHVYWYRQLPEEGLKFMVYLQKENIIDESGMPKERFSAEFPKEGPSILRIQQVVRGDSAAYFCASSPPGKVGSYEQYFGPGTRLTVT.